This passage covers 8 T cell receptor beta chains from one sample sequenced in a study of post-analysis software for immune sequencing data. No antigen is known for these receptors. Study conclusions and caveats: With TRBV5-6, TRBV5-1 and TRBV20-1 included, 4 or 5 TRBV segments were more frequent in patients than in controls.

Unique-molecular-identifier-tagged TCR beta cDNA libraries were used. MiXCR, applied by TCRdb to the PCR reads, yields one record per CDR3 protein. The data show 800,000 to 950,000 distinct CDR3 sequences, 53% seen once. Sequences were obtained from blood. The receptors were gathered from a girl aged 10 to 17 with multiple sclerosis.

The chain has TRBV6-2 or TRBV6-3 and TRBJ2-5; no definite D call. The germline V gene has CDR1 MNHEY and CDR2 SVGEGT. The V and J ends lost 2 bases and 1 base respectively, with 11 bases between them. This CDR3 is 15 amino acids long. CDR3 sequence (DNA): TGTGCCAGCAGTTACGCCCGGGCCCTCCAAGAGACCCAGTACTTC. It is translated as CASSYARALQETQYF.

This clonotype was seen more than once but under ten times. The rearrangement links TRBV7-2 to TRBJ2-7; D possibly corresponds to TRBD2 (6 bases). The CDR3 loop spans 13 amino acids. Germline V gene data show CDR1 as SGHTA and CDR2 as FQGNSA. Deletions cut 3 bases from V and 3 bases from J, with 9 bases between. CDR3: CASSFPGVYEQYF. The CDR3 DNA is TGTGCCAGCAGCTTCCCGGGAGTCTACGAGCAGTACTTC.

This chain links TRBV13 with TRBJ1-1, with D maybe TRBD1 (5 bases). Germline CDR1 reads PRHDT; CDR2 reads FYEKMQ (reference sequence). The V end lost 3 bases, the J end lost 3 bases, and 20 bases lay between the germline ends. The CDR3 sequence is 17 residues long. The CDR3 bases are TGTGCCAGCAGCTTTTCTCTCCGCTGGGGGGAATACACTGAAGCTTTCTTT. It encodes CASSFSLRWGEYTEAFF. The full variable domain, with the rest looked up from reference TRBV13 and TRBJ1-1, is AAGVIQSPRHLIKEKRETATLKCYPIPRHDTVYWYQQGPGQDPQFLISFYEKMQSDKGSIPDRFSAQQFSDYHSELNMSSLELGDSALYFCASSFSLRWGEYTEAFFGQGTRLTVV.

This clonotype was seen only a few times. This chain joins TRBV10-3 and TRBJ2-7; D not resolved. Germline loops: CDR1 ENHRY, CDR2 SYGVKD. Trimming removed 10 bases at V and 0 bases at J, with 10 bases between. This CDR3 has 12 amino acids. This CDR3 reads CATTSSSYEQYF. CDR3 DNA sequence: TGTGCCACTACCAGCAGCTCCTACGAGCAGTACTTC.

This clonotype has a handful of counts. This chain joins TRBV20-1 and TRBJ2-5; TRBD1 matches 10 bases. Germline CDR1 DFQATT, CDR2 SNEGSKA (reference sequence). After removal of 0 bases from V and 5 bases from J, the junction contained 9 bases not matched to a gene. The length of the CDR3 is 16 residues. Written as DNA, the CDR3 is TGCAGTGCTAGAGATATCAGGGGACAGGGGTACGAGACCCAGTACTTC. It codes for CSARDIRGQGYETQYF.

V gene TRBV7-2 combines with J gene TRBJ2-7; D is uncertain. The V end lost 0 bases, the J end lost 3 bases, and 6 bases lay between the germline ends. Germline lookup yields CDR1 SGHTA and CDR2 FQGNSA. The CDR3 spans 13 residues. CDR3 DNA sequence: TGTGCCAGCAGCTTAGCGCAGTACTACGAGCAGTACTTC. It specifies CASSLAQYYEQYF.

The CDR3, as DNA: TGTGCCAGCAGCTTAGCGCAGGGGACTTCCACGGAGACCCAGTACTTC. Translated, it gives CASSLAQGTSTETQYF. The chain has TRBV7-2 and TRBJ2-5, with D possibly called TRBD1 or TRBD2 (6 bases each). V lost 0 bases to trimming and J lost 5 bases, with 16 bases between them. Looked up from germline, CDR1 is SGHTA and CDR2 is FQGNSA. This CDR3 has 16 residues. The whole variable domain, remainder taken from reference TRBV7-2 and TRBJ2-5, is GAGVSQSPSNKVTEKGKDVELRCDPISGHTALYWYRQSLGQGLEFLIYFQGNSAPDKSGLPSDRFSAERTGGSVSTLTIQRTQQEDSAVYLCASSLAQGTSTETQYFGPGTRLLVL.

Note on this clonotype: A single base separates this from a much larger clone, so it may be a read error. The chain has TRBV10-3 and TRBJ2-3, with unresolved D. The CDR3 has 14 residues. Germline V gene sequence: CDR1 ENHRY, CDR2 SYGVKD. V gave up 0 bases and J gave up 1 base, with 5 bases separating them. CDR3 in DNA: TGTGCCATCAGTGAGTCGCGCGGCACAGATACGCAGTATTTT. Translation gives CAISESRGTDTQYF.